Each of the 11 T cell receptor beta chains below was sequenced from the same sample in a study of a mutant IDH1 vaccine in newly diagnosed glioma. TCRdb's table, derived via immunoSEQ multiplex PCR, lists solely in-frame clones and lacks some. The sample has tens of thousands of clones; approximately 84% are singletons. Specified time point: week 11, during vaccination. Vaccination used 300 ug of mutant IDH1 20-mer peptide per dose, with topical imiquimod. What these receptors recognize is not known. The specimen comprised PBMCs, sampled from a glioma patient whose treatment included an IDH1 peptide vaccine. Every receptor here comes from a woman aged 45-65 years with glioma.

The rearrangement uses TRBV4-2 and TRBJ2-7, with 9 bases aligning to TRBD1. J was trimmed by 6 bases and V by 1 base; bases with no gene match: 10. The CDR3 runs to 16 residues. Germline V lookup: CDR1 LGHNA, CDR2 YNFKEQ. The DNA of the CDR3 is TGTGCCAGCAGCCAAGCCTCGACAGGGGGAGAGTCCGAGCAGTACTTC. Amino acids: CASSQASTGGESEQYF.

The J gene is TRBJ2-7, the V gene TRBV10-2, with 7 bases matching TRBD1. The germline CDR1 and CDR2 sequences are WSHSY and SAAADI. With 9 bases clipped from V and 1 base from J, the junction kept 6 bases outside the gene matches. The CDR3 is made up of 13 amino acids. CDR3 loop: CASRGQRSYEQYF. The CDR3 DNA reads TGCGCCAGTAGGGGACAGCGATCCTACGAGCAGTACTTC.

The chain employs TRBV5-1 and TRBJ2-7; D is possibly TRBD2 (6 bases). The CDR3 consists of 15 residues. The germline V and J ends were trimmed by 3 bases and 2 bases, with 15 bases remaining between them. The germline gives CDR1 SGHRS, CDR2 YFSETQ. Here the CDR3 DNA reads TGCGCCAGCAGCTCGGAGGGATCGGTAACCTACGAGCAGTACTTC. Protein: CASSSEGSVTYEQYF.

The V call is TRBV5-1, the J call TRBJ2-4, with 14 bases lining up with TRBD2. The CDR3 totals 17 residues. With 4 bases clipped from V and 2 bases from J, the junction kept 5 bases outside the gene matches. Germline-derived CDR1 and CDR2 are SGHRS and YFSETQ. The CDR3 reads CASSPGLAGVTKNIQYF. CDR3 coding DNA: TGCGCCAGCAGCCCGGGACTAGCGGGGGTTACCAAAAACATTCAGTACTTC.

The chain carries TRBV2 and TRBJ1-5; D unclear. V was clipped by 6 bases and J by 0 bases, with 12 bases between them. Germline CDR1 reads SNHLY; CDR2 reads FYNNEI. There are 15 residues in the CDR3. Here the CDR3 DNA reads TGTGCCAGCAGCTTAGACACTTATAGCAATCAGCCCCAGCATTTT. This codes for CASSLDTYSNQPQHF.

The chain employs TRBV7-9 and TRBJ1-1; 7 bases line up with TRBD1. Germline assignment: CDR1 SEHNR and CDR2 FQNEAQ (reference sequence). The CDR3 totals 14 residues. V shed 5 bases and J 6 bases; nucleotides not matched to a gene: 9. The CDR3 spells CASSPTGFRAEAFF. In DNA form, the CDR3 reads TGTGCCAGCAGCCCGACAGGGTTTAGGGCTGAAGCTTTCTTT.

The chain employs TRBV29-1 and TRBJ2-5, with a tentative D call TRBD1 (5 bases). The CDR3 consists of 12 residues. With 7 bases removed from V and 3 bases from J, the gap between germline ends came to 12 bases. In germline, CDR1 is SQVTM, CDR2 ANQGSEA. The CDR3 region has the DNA TGCAGCGAAAGGGGTTTCGAAGAGACCCAGTACTTC. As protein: CSERGFEETQYF.

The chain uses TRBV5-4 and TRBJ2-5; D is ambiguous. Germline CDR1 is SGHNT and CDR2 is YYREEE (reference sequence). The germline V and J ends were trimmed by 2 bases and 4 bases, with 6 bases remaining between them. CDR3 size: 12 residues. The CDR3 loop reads CASSLNLETQYF. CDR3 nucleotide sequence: TGTGCCAGCAGCTTAAACCTAGAGACCCAGTACTTC.

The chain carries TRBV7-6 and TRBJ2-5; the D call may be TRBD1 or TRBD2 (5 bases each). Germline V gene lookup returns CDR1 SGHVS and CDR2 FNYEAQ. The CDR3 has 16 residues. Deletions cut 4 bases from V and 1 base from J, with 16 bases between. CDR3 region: CASSSTWGRSQETQYF. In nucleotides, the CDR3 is TGTGCCAGCAGCTCAACCTGGGGACGGAGCCAAGAGACCCAGTACTTC.

Written as DNA, the CDR3 is TGTGCCATCCGGGACTCCACAGATACGCAGTATTTT. Encoded protein: CAIRDSTDTQYF. V usage is TRBV10-3 and J usage is TRBJ2-3, with D maybe TRBD2 (6 bases). The germline V and J ends were trimmed by 8 bases and 2 bases, with 8 bases remaining between them. CDR1 and CDR2 from the germline V gene are ENHRY and SYGVKD. The CDR3 is made up of 12 amino acids.

The CDR3 is CASSISLGDKPQHF. DNA of the CDR3: TGTGCCAGCAGCATCTCCCTTGGTGATAAACCCCAGCATTTT. The V call is TRBV9, the J call TRBJ1-5; D gene uncertain. V lost 4 bases to trimming and J lost 10 bases, with 18 bases between them. The germline V gene encodes CDR1 SGDLS and CDR2 YYNGEE. CDR3 length: 14 amino acids.